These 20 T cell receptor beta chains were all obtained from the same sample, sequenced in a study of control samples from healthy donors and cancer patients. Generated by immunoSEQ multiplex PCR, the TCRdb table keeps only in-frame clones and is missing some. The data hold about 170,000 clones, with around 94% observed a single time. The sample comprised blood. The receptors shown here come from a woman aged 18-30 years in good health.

In nucleotides, the CDR3 is TGTGCCAGCTCAGCCGTAGACAGGGGTATGAACACTGAAGCTTTCTTT. This codes for CASSAVDRGMNTEAFF. V usage is TRBV18 and J usage is TRBJ1-1, with 8 bases fitting TRBD1. Trimming cost V 5 bases and J 0 bases; bases outside gene matches: 8. The V gene's germline CDR1 is KGHSH and CDR2 LQKENI. The CDR3 runs 16 residues.

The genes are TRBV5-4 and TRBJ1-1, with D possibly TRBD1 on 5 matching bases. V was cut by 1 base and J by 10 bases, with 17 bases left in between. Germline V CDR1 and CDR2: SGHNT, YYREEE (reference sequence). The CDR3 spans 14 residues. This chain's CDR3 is CASSLTGTELGAFF. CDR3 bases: TGTGCCAGCAGCTTGACAGGAACAGAACTTGGAGCTTTCTTT.

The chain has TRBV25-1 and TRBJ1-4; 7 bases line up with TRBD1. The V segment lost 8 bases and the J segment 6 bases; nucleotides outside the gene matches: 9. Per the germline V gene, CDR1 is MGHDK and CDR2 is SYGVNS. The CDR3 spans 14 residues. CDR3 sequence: CASRRDSGDEKLFF. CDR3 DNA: TGTGCCAGCCGAAGGGACAGTGGCGATGAAAAACTGTTTTTT.

CDR3 in amino acids: CASNAGQSWGYTF. Written as DNA, the CDR3 is TGTGCCAGCAACGCGGGACAGTCCTGGGGCTACACCTTC. This chain links TRBV28 with TRBJ1-2; 7 bases match TRBD1. The junction had 10 bases not matched to a gene; V was cut back by 7 bases and J by 8 bases. The germline V gene encodes CDR1 MDHEN and CDR2 SYDVKM. CDR3 length: 13 residues.

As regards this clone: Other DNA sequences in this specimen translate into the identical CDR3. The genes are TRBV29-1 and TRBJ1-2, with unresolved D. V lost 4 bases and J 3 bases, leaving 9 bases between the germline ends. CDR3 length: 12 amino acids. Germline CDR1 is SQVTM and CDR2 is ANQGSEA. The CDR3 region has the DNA TGCAGCGTTGCTTTCGGTGACTATGGCTACACCTTC. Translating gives CSVAFGDYGYTF.

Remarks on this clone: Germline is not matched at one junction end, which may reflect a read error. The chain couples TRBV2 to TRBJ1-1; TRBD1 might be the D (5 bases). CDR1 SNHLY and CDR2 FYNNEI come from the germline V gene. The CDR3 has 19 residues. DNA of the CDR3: TGTGCCAGCAGTCAAGCAGCCCTGGGGGGTGTTGGTATGAACACTGAAGCTTTCTTT. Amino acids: CASSQAALGGVGMNTEAFF.

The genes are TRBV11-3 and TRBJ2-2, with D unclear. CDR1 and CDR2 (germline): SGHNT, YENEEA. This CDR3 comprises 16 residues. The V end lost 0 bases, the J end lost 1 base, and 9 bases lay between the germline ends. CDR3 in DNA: TGTGCCAGCAGCTTAGAGTTGGGGTTGAACACCGGGGAGCTGTTTTTT. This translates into CASSLELGLNTGELFF.

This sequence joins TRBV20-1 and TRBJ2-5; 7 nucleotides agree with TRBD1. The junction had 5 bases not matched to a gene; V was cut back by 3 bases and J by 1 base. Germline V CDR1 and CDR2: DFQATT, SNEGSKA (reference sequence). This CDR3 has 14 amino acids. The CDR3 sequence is CSASIGTVQETQYF. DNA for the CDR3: TGCAGTGCTAGTATAGGGACAGTCCAAGAGACCCAGTACTTC.

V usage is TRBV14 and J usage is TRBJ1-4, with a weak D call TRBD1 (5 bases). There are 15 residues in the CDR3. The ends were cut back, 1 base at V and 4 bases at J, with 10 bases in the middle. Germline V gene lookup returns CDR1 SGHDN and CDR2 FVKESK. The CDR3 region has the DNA TGTGCCAGCAGCCAAGCAGGGTCGGGTAATGAAAAACTGTTTTTT. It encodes CASSQAGSGNEKLFF.

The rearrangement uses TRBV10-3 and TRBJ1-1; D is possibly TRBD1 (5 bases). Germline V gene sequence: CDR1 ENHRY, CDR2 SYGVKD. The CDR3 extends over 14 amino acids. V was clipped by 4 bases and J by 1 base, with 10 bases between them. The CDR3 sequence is CAISAVGANTEAFF. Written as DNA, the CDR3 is TGTGCCATCAGTGCCGTCGGGGCGAACACTGAAGCTTTCTTT.

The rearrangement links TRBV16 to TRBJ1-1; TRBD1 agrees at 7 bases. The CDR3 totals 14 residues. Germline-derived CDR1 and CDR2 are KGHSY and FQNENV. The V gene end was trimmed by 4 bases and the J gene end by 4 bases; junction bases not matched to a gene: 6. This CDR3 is CASSLVRGGTEAFF. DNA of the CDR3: TGTGCCAGCAGCCTCGTCAGGGGGGGCACTGAAGCTTTCTTT.

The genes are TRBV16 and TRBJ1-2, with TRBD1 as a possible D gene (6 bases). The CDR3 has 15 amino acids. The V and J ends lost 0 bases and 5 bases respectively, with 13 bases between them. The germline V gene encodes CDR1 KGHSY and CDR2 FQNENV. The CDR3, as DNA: TGTGCCAGCAGCCAATCAAAAGGACAGTGGTATGGCTACACCTTC. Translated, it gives CASSQSKGQWYGYTF. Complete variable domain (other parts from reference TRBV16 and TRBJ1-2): GEEVAQTPKHLVRGEGQKAKLYCAPIKGHSYVFWYQQVLKNEFKFLISFQNENVFDETGMPKERFSAKCLPNSPCSLEIQATKLEDSAVYFCASSQSKGQWYGYTFGSGTRLTVV.

The CDR3: CASSLGAGGPNEQFF. The CDR3 DNA is TGTGCCAGCAGCTTAGGAGCGGGGGGGCCGAATGAGCAGTTCTTC. The rearrangement joins TRBV7-2 to TRBJ2-1; 10 bases are a match to TRBD2. The CDR3 runs 15 residues. The J segment lost 7 bases and the V segment lost 1 base, leaving 4 bases of the junction unmatched. Germline V lookup: CDR1 SGHTA, CDR2 FQGNSA.

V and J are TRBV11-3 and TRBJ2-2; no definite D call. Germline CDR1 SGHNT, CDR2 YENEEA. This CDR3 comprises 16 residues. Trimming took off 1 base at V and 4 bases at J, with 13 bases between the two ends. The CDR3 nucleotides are TGTGCCAGCAGCTTAGCGGGTGGGAAAGTCACCGGGGAGCTGTTTTTT. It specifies CASSLAGGKVTGELFF.

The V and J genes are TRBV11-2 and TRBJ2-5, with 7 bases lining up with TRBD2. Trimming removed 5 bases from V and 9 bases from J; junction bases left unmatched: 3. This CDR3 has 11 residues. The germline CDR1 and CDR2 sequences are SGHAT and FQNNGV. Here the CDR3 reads CASSQGGAQYF. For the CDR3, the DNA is TGTGCCAGCAGCCAGGGAGGGGCCCAGTACTTC.

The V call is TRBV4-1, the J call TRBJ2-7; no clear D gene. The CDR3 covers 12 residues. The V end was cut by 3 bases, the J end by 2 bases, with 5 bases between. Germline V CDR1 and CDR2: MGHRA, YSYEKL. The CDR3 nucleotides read TGCGCCAGCAGCCATTCGACCTACGAGCAGTACTTC. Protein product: CASSHSTYEQYF.

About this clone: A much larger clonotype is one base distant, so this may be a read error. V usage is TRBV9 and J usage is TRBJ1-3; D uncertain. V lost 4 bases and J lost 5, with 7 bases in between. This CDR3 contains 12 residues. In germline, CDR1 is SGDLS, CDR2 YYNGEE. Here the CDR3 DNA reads TGTGCCAGCAGCCCCCAAAGAAACACCATATATTTT. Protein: CASSPQRNTIYF. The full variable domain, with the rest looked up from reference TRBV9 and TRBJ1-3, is DSGVTQTPKHLITATGQRVTLRCSPRSGDLSVYWYQQSLDQGLQFLIQYYNGEERAKGNILERFSAQQFPDLHSELNLSSLELGDSALYFCASSPQRNTIYFGEGSWLTVV.

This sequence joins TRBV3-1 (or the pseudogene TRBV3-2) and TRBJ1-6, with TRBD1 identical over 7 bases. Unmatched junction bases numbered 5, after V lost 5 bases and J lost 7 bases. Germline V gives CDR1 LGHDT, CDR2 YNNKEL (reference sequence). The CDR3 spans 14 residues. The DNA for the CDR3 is TGTGCCAGCAGCGGGCGCAGGGGGAATTCACCCCTCCACTTT. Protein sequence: CASSGRRGNSPLHF.

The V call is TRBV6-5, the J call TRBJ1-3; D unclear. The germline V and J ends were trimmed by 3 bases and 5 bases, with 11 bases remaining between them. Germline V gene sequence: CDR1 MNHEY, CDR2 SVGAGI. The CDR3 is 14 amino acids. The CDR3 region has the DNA TGTGCCAGCAGTTATCAGGCAGGACGAAACACCATATATTTT. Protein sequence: CASSYQAGRNTIYF.

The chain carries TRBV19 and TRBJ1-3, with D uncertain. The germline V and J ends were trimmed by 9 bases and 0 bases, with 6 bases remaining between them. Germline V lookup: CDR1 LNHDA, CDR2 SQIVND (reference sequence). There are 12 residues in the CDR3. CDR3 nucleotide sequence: TGTGCCAGCGGATTCTCTGGAAACACCATATATTTT. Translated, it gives CASGFSGNTIYF.